This T cell receptor beta chain is from a study of shared clonotypes between healthy human individuals. Donors included only healthy HIV-negative adults lacking recent acute infections or vaccinations. The unsorted samples took around 93 million PBMCs to get genomic DNA. Running of the assay took place at deep level. Authors' methods: Sequence data from immunoSEQ were junction-only and lacked quality scores; consequently, filtering differed. TCRdb's copy holds only in-frame clones and misses some; the assay was immunoSEQ multiplex PCR. That table is the source of V, J and clone size, and D and trimming were worked out from the DNA. The data contain about half a million clones, 79% of them singletons. This clone has just a few counts. Per germline, CDR1 GTSNPN and CDR2 SVGIG (reference sequence). The CDR3 is 12 amino acids. The V end lost 2 bases, the J end lost 6 bases, and 10 bases lay between the germline ends.

What was sequenced was PBMCs. V is TRBV30 and J is TRBJ1-1; tentatively, D is TRBD1 (5 bases). The sequence was collected from a woman between 40 and 55 years old in good health. Some clones in this sample may be carry-over from other donors' samples. CDR3 sequence reads: CAWSTGQPEAFF. The CDR3 coding sequence is TGTGCCTGGAGTACAGGTCAGCCTGAAGCTTTCTTT. Variable domain in full (rest from reference TRBV30 and TRBJ1-1): SQTIHQWPATLVQPVGSPLSLECTVEGTSNPNLYWYRQAAGRGLQLLFYSVGIGQISSEVPQNLSASRPQDRQFILSSKKLLLSDSGFYLCAWSTGQPEAFFGQGTRLTVV.